This TCR beta chain was identified in a study of human T cells and chemical hapten exposure. Whole blood, unfractionated, served as the material for total RNA extraction. V shed 0 bases, J shed 7 bases, and the junction held 13 bases outside the gene matches. The germline CDR1 and CDR2 sequences are SGHRS and YFSETQ. This CDR3 is built from 18 residues. The table lists this clonotype with many counts. As the library was built, unique molecular identifiers were attached to individual cDNA molecules. Authors' processing steps: A typical sample had 93,000 or so TCRs, with 23,224 to 690,600 overall. TCRdb used MiXCR to reprocess the 5' RACE reads, holding one entry per CDR3 protein. In this record, the V and J calls reflect TCRdb's handling and not the investigators' own analysis. The sample carries 150,000 or so distinct CDR3 sequences, 3.5% to 5% recorded once.

This sequence originates from a female donor in good health. The rearrangement joins TRBV5-1 to TRBJ1-6, with 7 bases matching TRBD1. The CDR3 here is CASSLALTGPPSNSPLHF. Here the CDR3 DNA reads TGCGCCAGCAGCTTGGCTTTGACAGGGCCCCCCTCAAATTCACCCCTCCACTTT.